The 7 T cell receptor beta chains presented below share a single source sample, sequenced in a study of follicular helper T cells after annual influenza vaccination. Assay used: immunoSEQ multiplex PCR; TCRdb lists only in-frame clones, some missing. The data show approximately 830 clones, roughly 85% seen once. As for time point: 2014-2015 season, 7 days after vaccination. Specimen: CXCR5+ CD38+ circulating T follicular helper cells from blood, collected 7 days after influenza vaccination. Subset in this sample: circulating Tfh, non-naive CD4+CXCR5+PD-1+ (ICOS+CD38+ or ICOS-CD38-). Receptors originate from an adult who received the influenza vaccine.

The chain uses TRBV5-1 and TRBJ2-3; 13 bases are shared with TRBD2. With 5 bases clipped from V and 0 bases from J, the junction kept 3 bases outside the gene matches. The CDR3 loop spans 16 amino acids. Per the germline V gene, CDR1 is SGHRS and CDR2 is YFSETQ. This CDR3 is CASSGLAGASTDTQYF. The CDR3 nucleotides are TGCGCCAGCAGTGGACTAGCGGGGGCTAGCACAGATACGCAGTATTTT.

Remarks on this clone: An end of the junction differs from the germline gene, which may be a read error. The chain combines TRBV7-7 with TRBJ2-2; D possibly corresponds to TRBD1 (5 bases). Looked up from germline, CDR1 is SSHAT and CDR2 is FNYEAQ (reference sequence). This CDR3 comprises 14 residues. The CDR3: CASSRQINTGELFF. The CDR3 bases are TGTGCTAGCAGCCGACAGATTAACACCGGGGAGCTGTTTTTT.

The gene calls are TRBV9 and TRBJ2-2; a possible D gene is TRBD1 (5 bases). The germline V and J ends were trimmed by 4 bases and 4 bases, with 14 bases remaining between them. Germline V gene lookup returns CDR1 SGDLS and CDR2 YYNGEE. The CDR3 is 15 residues long. The CDR3 sequence: CASSPGQGGTGELFF. As DNA, the CDR3 is TGTGCCAGCAGCCCCGGGCAGGGCGGCACCGGGGAGCTGTTTTTT.

The J gene is TRBJ2-7, the V gene TRBV19; D gene ambiguous. Germline lookup yields CDR1 LNHDA and CDR2 SQIVND (reference sequence). This CDR3 is built from 14 residues. Trimming removed 1 base at V and 0 bases at J, with 7 bases between. The CDR3 reads CASSIAYFSYEQYF. In DNA form, the CDR3 reads TGTGCCAGTAGTATAGCTTACTTCTCCTACGAGCAGTACTTC.

V gene TRBV29-1 combines with J gene TRBJ1-2; TRBD1 agrees at 7 bases. The V gene end was trimmed by 7 bases and the J gene end by 4 bases; junction bases not matched to a gene: 12. This CDR3 is 14 amino acids long. Per the germline V gene, CDR1 is SQVTM and CDR2 is ANQGSEA. In DNA, the CDR3 is TGCAGCGCCGACACCGGGACAGTCAGCTATGGCTACACCTTC. This sequence encodes CSADTGTVSYGYTF.

This chain uses TRBV19 with TRBJ1-2; 7 bases are a match to TRBD1. The CDR3 contains 14 residues. Per the germline V gene, CDR1 is LNHDA and CDR2 is SQIVND (reference sequence). V shed 5 bases, J shed 7 bases, and the junction held 10 bases outside the gene matches. CDR3 DNA: TGTGCCAGTAGTCCCCCGAGACAGGGACGTGGCTACACCTTC. The encoded protein is CASSPPRQGRGYTF.

The chain employs TRBV19 and TRBJ2-5; 9 bases match TRBD1. The closer fit of TRBJ2-7 to the DNA end suggests the J call may be wrong. Germline loops: CDR1 LNHDA, CDR2 SQIVND (reference sequence). This CDR3 is built from 14 residues. CDR3 sequence (DNA): TGTGCCAGCGGCACGGGACAGGGACCTTACGAGCAGTACTTC. Protein: CASGTGQGPYEQYF.